This TCR beta chain is drawn from a study of prognosis after radiotherapy for stage I lung cancer. Study information: The roughly 13 male and 6 or 7 female patients were aged roughly 53 to 95, median roughly 68 years.

The CDR3 extends over 14 amino acids. V lost 11 bases, J lost 6 bases, and 20 bases lay in between. The germline V gene has CDR1 MNHNS and CDR2 SASEGT. The genomic DNA TCR beta CDR3 region underwent two rounds of multiplex PCR. First-round PCR used primers specific to each TRBV and TRBJ gene. TCRdb analysed the multiplex PCR reads with MiXCR anew, one entry per CDR3 protein. Of about 22,000 distinct CDR3 sequences in the sample, approximately 42% were seen once. The rearrangement joins TRBV6-1 to TRBJ2-1; unclear D gene. This sample comprised PBMCs, obtained before or after stereotactic body radiation therapy (not recorded which). The origin of this receptor is a donor of 50 years or more with non-small cell lung cancer. The CDR3 DNA follows: TGTGCCGGATCGCGTCTTACCATTCCCAATGAGCAGTTCTTC. Protein: CAGSRLTIPNEQFF.